This T cell receptor (beta chain) was documented in a study of CD8+ T cells in alopecia areata. For the study at large: Disease severity was quantified as SALT score of affected scalp area. Study findings and constraints: While patients received tofacitinib, many expanded lesional clones remained present in scalp and blood.

Germline CDR1 MDHEN, CDR2 SYDVKM. V lost 7 bases to trimming and J lost 8 bases, with 12 bases between them. The CDR3 length is 12 residues. Extracted from the samples, RNA was reverse transcribed into cDNA to serve as the sequencing template. This table comes from immunoSEQ multiplex PCR, and its TCRdb copy is limited to in-frame clones, with some not included. The sample yields roughly 200,000 clones, roughly three fifths seen once. This sample's treatment: oral pan-JAK inhibitor, 5-10 mg twice daily. A few counts support this clone. What it binds is not known. The rearrangement uses TRBV28 and TRBJ1-5, with D possibly being TRBD1 (5 bases). The source was CD4+ T cells sorted from blood, collected at week 4, from a patient treated with tofacitinib. The receptor comes from a human donor with alopecia areata. The CDR3: CASNNRGKPQHF. DNA for the CDR3: TGTGCCAGCAATAACCGGGGCAAGCCCCAGCATTTT.